This TCR beta chain was sequenced for a study of beta chain features in type 1 diabetes. Study as a whole: Patients looked much like healthy donors when it came to age, gender and cell yields. General study points: The influence of HLA type on TCRB rearrangement stayed undetermined. For cells with high TCR expression, cDNA sequencing could yield over-representation. Type 1 diabetes patients had moderately but significantly shorter TCRB CDR3s in all four CD4+ subsets.

In germline, CDR1 is SGHRS, CDR2 YFSETQ. The CDR3 consists of 11 residues. V was pared by 3 bases and J by 5 bases, with 6 bases between. Expressed TCRB transcripts were sequenced after all isolated RNA was converted to cDNA. Clones were sequenced by immunoSEQ multiplex PCR, and TCRdb holds only the in-frame ones, with some missing. The data show under 150,000 clones, with roughly a sixth seen just once and around 2.7% held by the top ten. This clone was seen only a few times. Its antigen is currently unknown. Source material: central memory CD4+ T cells from blood. The V gene is TRBV5-1, the J gene TRBJ2-7; no clear D gene. This sequence originates from a young man with type 1 diabetes. The CDR3: CASSYLHEQYF. The CDR3 DNA reads TGCGCCAGCAGCTACCTGCACGAGCAGTACTTC.